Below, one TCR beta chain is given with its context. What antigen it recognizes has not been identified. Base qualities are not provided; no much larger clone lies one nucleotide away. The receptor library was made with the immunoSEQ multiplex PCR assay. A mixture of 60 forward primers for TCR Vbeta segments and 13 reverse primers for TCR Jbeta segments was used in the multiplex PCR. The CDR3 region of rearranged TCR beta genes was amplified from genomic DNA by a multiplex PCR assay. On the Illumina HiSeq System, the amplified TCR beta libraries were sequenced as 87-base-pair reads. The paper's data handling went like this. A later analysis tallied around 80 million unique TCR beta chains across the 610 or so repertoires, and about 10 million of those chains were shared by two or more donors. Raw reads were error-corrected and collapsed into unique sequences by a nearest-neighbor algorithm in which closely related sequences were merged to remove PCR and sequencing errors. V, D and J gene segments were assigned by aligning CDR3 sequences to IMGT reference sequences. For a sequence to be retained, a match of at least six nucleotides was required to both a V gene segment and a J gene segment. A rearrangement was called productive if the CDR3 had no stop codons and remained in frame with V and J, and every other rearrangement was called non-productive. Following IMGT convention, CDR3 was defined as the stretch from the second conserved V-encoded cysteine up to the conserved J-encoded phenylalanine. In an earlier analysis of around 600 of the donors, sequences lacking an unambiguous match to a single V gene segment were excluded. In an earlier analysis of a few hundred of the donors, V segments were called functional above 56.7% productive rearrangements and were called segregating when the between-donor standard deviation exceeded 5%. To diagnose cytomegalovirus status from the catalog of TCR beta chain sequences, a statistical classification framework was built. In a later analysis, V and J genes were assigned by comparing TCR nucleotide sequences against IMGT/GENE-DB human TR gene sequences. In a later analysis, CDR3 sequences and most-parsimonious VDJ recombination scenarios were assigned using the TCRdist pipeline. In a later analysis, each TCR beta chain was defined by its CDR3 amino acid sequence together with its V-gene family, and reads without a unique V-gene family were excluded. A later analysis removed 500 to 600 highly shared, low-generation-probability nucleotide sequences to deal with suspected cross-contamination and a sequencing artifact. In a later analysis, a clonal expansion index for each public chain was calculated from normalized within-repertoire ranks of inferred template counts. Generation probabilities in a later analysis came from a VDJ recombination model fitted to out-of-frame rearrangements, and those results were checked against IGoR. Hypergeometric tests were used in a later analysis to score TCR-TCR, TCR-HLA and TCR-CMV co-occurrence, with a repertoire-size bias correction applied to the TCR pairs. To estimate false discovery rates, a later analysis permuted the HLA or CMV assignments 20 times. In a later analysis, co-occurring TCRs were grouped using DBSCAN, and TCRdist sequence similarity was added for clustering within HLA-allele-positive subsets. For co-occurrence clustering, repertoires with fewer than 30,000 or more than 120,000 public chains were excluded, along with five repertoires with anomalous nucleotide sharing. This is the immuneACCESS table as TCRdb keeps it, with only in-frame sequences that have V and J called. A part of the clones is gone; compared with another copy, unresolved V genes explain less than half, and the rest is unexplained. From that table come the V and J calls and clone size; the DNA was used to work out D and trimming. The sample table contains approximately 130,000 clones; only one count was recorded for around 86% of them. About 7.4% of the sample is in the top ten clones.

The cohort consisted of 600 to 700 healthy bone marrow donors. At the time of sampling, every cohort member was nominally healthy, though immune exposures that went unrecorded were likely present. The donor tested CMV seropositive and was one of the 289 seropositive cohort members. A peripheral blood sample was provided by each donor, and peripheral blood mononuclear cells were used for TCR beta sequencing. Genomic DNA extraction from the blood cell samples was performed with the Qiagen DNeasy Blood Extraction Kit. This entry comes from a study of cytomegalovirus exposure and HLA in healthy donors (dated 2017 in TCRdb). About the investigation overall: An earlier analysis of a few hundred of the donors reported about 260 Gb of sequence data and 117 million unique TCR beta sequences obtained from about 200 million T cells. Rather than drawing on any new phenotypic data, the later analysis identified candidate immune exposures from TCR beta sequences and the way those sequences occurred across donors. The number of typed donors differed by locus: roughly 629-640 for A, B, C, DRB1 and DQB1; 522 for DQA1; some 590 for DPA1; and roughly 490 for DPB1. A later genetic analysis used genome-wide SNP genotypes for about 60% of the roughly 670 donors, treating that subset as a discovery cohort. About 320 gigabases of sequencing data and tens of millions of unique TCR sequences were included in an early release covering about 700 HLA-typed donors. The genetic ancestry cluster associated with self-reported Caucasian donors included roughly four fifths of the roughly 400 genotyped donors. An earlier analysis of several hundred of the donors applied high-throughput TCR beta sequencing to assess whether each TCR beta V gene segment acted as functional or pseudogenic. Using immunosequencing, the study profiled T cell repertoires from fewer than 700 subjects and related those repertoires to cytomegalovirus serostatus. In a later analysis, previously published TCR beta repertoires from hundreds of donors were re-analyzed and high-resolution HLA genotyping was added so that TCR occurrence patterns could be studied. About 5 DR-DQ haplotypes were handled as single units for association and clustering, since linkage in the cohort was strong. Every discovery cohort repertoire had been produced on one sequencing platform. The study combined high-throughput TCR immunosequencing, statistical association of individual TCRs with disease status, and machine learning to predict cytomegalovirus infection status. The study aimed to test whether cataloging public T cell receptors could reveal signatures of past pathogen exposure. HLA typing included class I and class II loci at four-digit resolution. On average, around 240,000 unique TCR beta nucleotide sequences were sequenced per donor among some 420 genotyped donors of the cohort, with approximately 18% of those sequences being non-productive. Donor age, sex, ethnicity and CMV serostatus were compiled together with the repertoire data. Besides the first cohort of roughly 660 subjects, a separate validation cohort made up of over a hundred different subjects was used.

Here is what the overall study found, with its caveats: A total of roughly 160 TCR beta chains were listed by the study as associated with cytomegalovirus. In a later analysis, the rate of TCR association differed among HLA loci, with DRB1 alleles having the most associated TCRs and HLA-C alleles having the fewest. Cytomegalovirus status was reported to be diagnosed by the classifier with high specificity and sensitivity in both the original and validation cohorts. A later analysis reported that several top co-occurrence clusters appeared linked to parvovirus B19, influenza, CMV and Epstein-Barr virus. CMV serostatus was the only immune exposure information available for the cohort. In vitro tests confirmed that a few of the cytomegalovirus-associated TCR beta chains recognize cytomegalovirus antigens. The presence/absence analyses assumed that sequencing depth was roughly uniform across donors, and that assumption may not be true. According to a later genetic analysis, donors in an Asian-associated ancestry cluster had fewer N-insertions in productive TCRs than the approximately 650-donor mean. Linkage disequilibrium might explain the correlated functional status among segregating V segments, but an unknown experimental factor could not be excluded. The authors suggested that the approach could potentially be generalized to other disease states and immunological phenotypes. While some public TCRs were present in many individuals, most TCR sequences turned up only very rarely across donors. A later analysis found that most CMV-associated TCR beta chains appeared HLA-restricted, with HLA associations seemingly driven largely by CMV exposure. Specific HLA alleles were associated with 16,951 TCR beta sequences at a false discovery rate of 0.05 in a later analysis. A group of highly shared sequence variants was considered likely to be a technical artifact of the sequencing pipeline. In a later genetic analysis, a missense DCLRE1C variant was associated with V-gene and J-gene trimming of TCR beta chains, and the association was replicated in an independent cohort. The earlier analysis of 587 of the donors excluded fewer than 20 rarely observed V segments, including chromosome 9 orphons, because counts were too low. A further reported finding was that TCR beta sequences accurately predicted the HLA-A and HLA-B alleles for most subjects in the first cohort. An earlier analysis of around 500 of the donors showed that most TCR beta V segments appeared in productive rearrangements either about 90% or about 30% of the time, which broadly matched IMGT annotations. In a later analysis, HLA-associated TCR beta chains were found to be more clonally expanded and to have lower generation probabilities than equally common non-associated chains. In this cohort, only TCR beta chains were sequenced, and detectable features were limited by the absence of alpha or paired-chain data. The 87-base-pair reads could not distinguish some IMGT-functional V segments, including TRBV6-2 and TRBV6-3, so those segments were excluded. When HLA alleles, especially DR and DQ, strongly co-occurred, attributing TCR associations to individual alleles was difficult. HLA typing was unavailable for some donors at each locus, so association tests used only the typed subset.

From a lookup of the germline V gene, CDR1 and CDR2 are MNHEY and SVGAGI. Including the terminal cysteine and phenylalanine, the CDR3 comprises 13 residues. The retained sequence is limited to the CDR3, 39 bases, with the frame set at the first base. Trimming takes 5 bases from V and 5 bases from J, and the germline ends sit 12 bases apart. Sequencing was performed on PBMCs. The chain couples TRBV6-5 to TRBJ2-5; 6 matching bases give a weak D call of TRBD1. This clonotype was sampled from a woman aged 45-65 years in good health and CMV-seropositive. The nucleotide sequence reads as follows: TGTGCCAGCAGTGGGACAATCTTGGAGACCCAGTACTTC. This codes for CASSGTILETQYF.